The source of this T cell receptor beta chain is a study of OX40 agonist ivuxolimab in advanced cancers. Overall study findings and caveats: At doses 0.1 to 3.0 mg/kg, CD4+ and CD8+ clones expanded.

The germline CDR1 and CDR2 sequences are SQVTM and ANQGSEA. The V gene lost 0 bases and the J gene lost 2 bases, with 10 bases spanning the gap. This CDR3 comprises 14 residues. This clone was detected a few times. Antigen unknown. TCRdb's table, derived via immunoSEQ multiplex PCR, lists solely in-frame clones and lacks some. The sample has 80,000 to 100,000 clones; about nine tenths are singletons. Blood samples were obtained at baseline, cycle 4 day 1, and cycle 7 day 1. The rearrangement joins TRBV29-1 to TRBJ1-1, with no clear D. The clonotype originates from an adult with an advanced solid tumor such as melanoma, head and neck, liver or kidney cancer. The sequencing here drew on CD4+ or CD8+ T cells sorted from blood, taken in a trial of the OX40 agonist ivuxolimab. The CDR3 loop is CSVEDRRKNTEAFF. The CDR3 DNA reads TGCAGCGTTGAAGATCGACGGAAAAACACTGAAGCTTTCTTT.